This T cell receptor beta chain stems from a study of Graves' ophthalmopathy and Graves' hyperthyroidism. This clonotype was counted ten times or more. Its target is unknown. Germline V CDR1 and CDR2: SNHLY, FYNNEI. The CDR3 is 14 residues long. V lost 1 base to trimming and J lost 0 bases, with 6 bases between them. Using RNA transcripts, the TCR beta CDR3 regions were amplified. HTBI primers primed a first-round RT-PCR, and a second-round multiplex PCR followed. Via MiXCR, TCRdb re-called the multiplex PCR reads, giving one row per CDR3 protein. The sample shows around 670,000 distinct CDR3 sequences, approximately 40% of them seen only once. Notes on the study in general: Researchers report that a 13-signature model separated ophthalmopathy from stable hyperthyroidism, posting less than 90% sensitivity and roughly 83% specificity. Clonotypes were expanded in thyroid at above 0.001 frequency, and most also appeared in blood.

For donors with ophthalmopathy, the disease showed moderate-to-severe activity, reached CAS ≥3 and NOSPECS ≥4, and had lasted under 3 months. The receptor's source is an adult man with Graves' ophthalmopathy. The chain combines TRBV2 with TRBJ2-5; maybe TRBD2 (5 bases). The material sequenced was peripheral blood. The CDR3 nucleotides read TGTGCCAGCAGTGAAGTCGGGAACCAAGAGACCCAGTACTTC. It yields the protein CASSEVGNQETQYF.